Below, 16 T cell receptor beta chains from the same sample are listed, as sequenced in a study of low-dose radiotherapy and immunotherapy resistance in tumors (dated by TCRdb to between 2021 and 2024). Sequencing was carried out with an Illumina MiniSeq. First-strand cDNA was synthesized with Superscript III and a set of TRAV- and TRBV-specific primers, covering both TCRalpha and TCRbeta chains. TCRs were amplified with Phusion for around 20 PCR cycles, with a constant-region primer paired with the adapter attached to the V primers. TCRdb passed the public sequencing reads through fastp at Q25 and MiXCR, retaining productive beta sequences. Rows with one shared CDR3 protein collapse into an entry with the most common genes and DNA. Recorded for this sample are tens of thousands of distinct CDR3 sequences; 9% to 9.5% of them occurred a single time. 0.8% to 1.3% of the sample is in the top ten clones.

The sample's time point label is to be understood as: before trial treatment. Sequences were derived from PBMCs, sampled before treatment. The source is a male donor with prostate cancer.

On this clonotype itself: It is likely a read error: a sequence one base away is far more abundant. This chain links TRBV7-2 with TRBJ2-3, with 9 bases matching TRBD2. The V and J ends lost 6 bases and 0 bases, in that order; junction bases with no gene match: 7. The CDR3 spans 16 residues. Germline CDR1 reads SGHTA; CDR2 reads FQGNSA. The CDR3 is CASRPGTSTSTDTQYF. In nucleotides, the CDR3 is TGTGCCAGCAGACCCGGGACTAGCACTAGCACAGATACGCAGTATTTT.

On this clonotype: At one boundary the junction diverges from the germline segment, which might be a read error. The chain recombines TRBV28 with TRBJ1-2, with TRBD1 matching over 9 bases. The CDR3 is 13 amino acids. CDR1 MDHEN and CDR2 SYDVKM come from the germline V gene. Written as DNA, the CDR3 is TGTGCCAGCAGTCCGGGGACAGGGTATGGCTCCACCTTC. Translation gives CASSPGTGYGSTF.

This clonotype has more than one count but fewer than ten. The chain joins TRBV27 to TRBJ1-1; a weak D match, TRBD1 (6 bases). V was pared by 4 bases and J by 1 base, with 10 bases between. Germline CDR1 reads MNHEY; CDR2 reads SMNVEV (reference sequence). The CDR3 is 14 residues long. DNA of the CDR3: TGTGCCAGCAGTTCAGGGGCCCAGAACACTGAAGCTTTCTTT. Translation: CASSSGAQNTEAFF.

The chain joins TRBV20-1 to TRBJ1-2; D is unresolved. Germline V gives CDR1 DFQATT, CDR2 SNEGSKA (reference sequence). Trimming stripped 5 bases from V and 0 bases from J, with 13 bases between. CDR3 size: 14 residues. CDR3 loop: CSAPSELANYGYTF. CDR3 bases: TGCAGTGCTCCAAGTGAGCTAGCTAACTATGGCTACACCTTC.

This clonotype was detected a few times. The J gene is TRBJ2-1, the V gene TRBV24-1; 8 positions agree with TRBD2. CDR3 size: 18 residues. Germline lookup yields CDR1 KGHDR and CDR2 SFDVKD. The ends lost 4 bases at V and 8 bases at J; junction bases unmatched: 18. CDR3 region: CATSDSASGSRGVDEQFF. In DNA, the CDR3 is TGTGCCACCAGTGACTCTGCTAGCGGGTCGCGGGGGGTGGATGAGCAGTTCTTC.

This clonotype has at least ten counts. The chain employs TRBV10-3 and TRBJ2-5; no clear D. V was pared by 3 bases and J by 4 bases, with 12 bases between. CDR1 and CDR2 (germline): ENHRY, SYGVKD. CDR3 length: 14 amino acids. CDR3 DNA sequence: TGTGCCATCAGTGAAAGTTGGGATCGAGAGACCCAGTACTTC. Residues: CAISESWDRETQYF.

This clonotype was counted ten times or more. This rearrangement joins TRBV5-1 to TRBJ2-1; the match to TRBD2 covers 11 bases. The CDR3 is 17 amino acids. Germline lookup yields CDR1 SGHRS and CDR2 YFSETQ. After removal of 1 base from V and 3 bases from J, the junction contained 6 bases not matched to a gene. The CDR3 bases are TGCGCCAGCAGCTTGTCGTCCGGGACTAGCGGCTACAATGAGCAGTTCTTC. This encodes CASSLSSGTSGYNEQFF.

This clonotype was counted many times. The chain couples TRBV6-2 or TRBV6-3 to TRBJ2-7; TRBD1 matches 7 bases. Unmatched junction bases numbered 9, after V lost 7 bases and J lost 6 bases. The CDR3 sequence is 13 residues long. Germline values: CDR1 MNHEY, CDR2 SVGEGT. As DNA, the CDR3 is TGTGCCAGCAAAGCAGGGGGAAGCTCCGAGCAGTACTTC. It is translated as CASKAGGSSEQYF.

This clonotype was counted at least ten times. The chain combines TRBV14 with TRBJ2-3, with TRBD2 matching 7 bases. Germline V lookup: CDR1 SGHDN, CDR2 FVKESK. V shed 2 bases and J 7 bases; nucleotides not matched to a gene: 6. CDR3 length equals 14 residues. The CDR3 loop reads CASSQWEGLYTQYF. CDR3 nucleotide sequence: TGTGCCAGCAGCCAATGGGAGGGCCTATATACGCAGTATTTT.

This clonotype was picked up many times. The J gene is TRBJ1-2, the V gene TRBV10-3; D is undetermined. Trimming pared 7 bases from V and 5 bases from J, leaving 11 bases between. Looked up from germline, CDR1 is ENHRY and CDR2 is SYGVKD. This CDR3 contains 12 residues. CDR3 sequence reads: CAITGNRYGYTF. Here the CDR3 DNA reads TGTGCCATCACGGGGAATCGGTATGGCTACACCTTC.

This rearrangement joins TRBV7-3 to TRBJ2-3, with TRBD2 as a possible D gene (5 bases). V gave up 8 bases and J gave up 3 bases, with 12 bases separating them. The germline V gene encodes CDR1 SGHTA and CDR2 FQGTGA. The CDR3 has 13 residues. DNA of the CDR3: TGTGCCAGCGGCTCCGGGATGACAGATACGCAGTATTTT. Encoded protein: CASGSGMTDTQYF.

This clonotype was counted at least ten times. The J gene is TRBJ2-1, the V gene TRBV7-2; 10 bases line up with TRBD2. The CDR3 extends over 14 amino acids. With V trimmed by 5 bases and J by 8 bases, 6 bases remained unmatched. In germline, CDR1 is SGHTA, CDR2 FQGNSA. The CDR3, as DNA: TGTGCCAGCAGCCTGGGACTAGCGAGGTATGAGCAGTTCTTC. Translated: CASSLGLARYEQFF.

At least ten counts were recorded for this clonotype. This sequence joins TRBV28 and TRBJ1-2; maybe TRBD1 (5 bases). This CDR3 is 15 amino acids long. In germline, CDR1 is MDHEN, CDR2 SYDVKM. Trimming left V 4 bases short and J 0 bases short, with 12 bases between. CDR3 in amino acids: CASSWGTLANYGYTF. As DNA, the CDR3 is TGTGCCAGCAGTTGGGGGACCCTTGCTAACTATGGCTACACCTTC.

This clonotype came up many times. The chain is built from TRBV12-3 or TRBV12-4 and TRBJ1-1; TRBD1 matches at 11 bases. After removal of 4 bases from V and 3 bases from J, the junction contained 1 base not matched to a gene. This CDR3 region has 14 residues. The CDR3 DNA sequence: TGTGCCAGCAGTTGGACAGGGGGCTACACTGAAGCTTTCTTT. Amino acid sequence: CASSWTGGYTEAFF.

This clonotype showed up many times. The chain joins TRBV10-3 to TRBJ2-3; no clear D gene. The CDR3 is made up of 11 amino acids. The V gene's germline CDR1 is ENHRY and CDR2 SYGVKD. V lost 3 bases, J lost 6 bases, and 4 bases lay in between. CDR3 DNA sequence: TGTGCCATCAGTGATCAGGATACGCAGTATTTT. As protein: CAISDQDTQYF.

This clonotype was picked up many times. The rearrangement joins TRBV3-1 to TRBJ2-5; D unresolved. Germline CDR1 reads LGHDT; CDR2 reads YNNKEL (reference sequence). V gave up 1 base and J gave up 5 bases, with 11 bases separating them. CDR3 length equals 14 residues. The CDR3 nucleotides are TGTGCCAGCAGCCAAGGAAACGTGGGTGAGACCCAGTACTTC. It encodes CASSQGNVGETQYF.